This T cell receptor beta chain emerged from a study of blood T cell repertoires in COVID-19. On the study more broadly: COVID-19 samples from acute and convalescent phases originated in the United States, Italy and Spain. Sample material is recorded as cDNA or gDNA derived from T cells, B-cell-depleted T cells, or PBMCs.

Per the original methods: Nucleated cell counts were estimated from reference gene primer amplification. Generated by immunoSEQ multiplex PCR, the TCRdb table keeps only in-frame clones and is missing some. V and J calls and clone size are as listed in that table; D and trimming were resolved from the DNA. Of some 66,000 clones listed, roughly 82% were seen once; the top ten hold under 8%. Trimming at V came to 10 bases and at J to 3 bases, leaving 4 bases not matched to a gene. The CDR3 length is 13 residues. The source is a man aged 60 to 69 with acute or convalescent COVID-19. The genes are TRBV12-3 or TRBV12-4 and TRBJ2-4; 9 nucleotides align to TRBD1. The sequenced sample consisted of peripheral blood. Written as DNA, the CDR3 is TGTGCCATTACGACAGGGGGCAAAAACATTCAGTACTTC. Translation: CAITTGGKNIQYF.